One and the same sample provided the 23 T cell receptor beta chains below, sequenced in a study of T cells in Graves' hyperthyroidism and ophthalmopathy. There were TCR beta CDR3 regions amplified from RNA transcripts. An initial round of RT-PCR targeting the TCR CDR3 relied on the HTBI primer set. MiXCR was run by TCRdb on the multiplex PCR reads, yielding one entry per CDR3 protein. This table has about 640,000 distinct CDR3 sequences, about a fifth appearing once. Input material: blood. These receptor sequences come from a young man with Graves' ophthalmopathy.

The J gene is TRBJ2-1, the V gene TRBV6-1; 9 nucleotides line up with TRBD2. The V and J ends lost 2 bases and 4 bases, in that order; junction bases with no gene match: 3. CDR1 is MNHNS, CDR2 SASEGT, per germline. This CDR3 comprises 15 residues. In DNA form, the CDR3 reads TGTGCCAGCAGTGAATCGAGCGGGAGGTACAATGAGCAGTTCTTC. Translated, it gives CASSESSGRYNEQFF.

This clonotype has only a few counts. This chain uses TRBV12-3 or TRBV12-4 with TRBJ2-1; D remains ambiguous. V dropped 1 base and J dropped 3 bases, with 13 bases sitting between them. CDR3 length equals 16 residues. The CDR3 bases are TGTGCCAGCAGTTTAGTTTGGGGTGAAGGCTACAATGAGCAGTTCTTC. Translating it yields CASSLVWGEGYNEQFF.

About this clonotype: At one end the junction does not follow the germline gene, possibly because of a read error. The chain has TRBV28 and TRBJ2-7; D not resolved. The germline CDR1 and CDR2 sequences are MDHEN and SYDVKM. The CDR3 runs 15 residues. The CDR3 coding sequence is TGTGCCGGCAGTTCCCCTCAGGACGGTATCTACGAGCAGTACTTC. Translating gives CAGSSPQDGIYEQYF.

This sequence joins TRBV13 and TRBJ2-1; D ambiguous. Germline assignment: CDR1 PRHDT and CDR2 FYEKMQ (reference sequence). This CDR3 spans 16 amino acids. With 0 bases removed from V and 0 bases from J, the gap between germline ends came to 9 bases. DNA for the CDR3: TGTGCCAGCAGCTTAGGACAGTTTAGCTCCTACAATGAGCAGTTCTTC. Its protein product is CASSLGQFSSYNEQFF.

This clonotype came up a few times. The V and J genes are TRBV12-3 or TRBV12-4 and TRBJ2-2; 7 bases are shared with TRBD2. The CDR3 sequence is 16 residues long. V was pared by 3 bases and J by 4 bases, with 8 bases of the junction left unmatched. Here the CDR3 DNA reads TGTGCCAGCAGTTTCATTTTGTGGGAGGGCACCGGGGAGCTGTTTTTT. Translating it yields CASSFILWEGTGELFF.

This clonotype was detected only a few times. V gene TRBV6-5 combines with J gene TRBJ2-1, with a tentative D call TRBD1 (5 bases). V shed 0 bases and J shed 0 bases, with 9 bases lying between them. CDR1 is MNHEY and CDR2 is SVGAGI in the germline V gene. This CDR3 has 16 residues. The chain's CDR3 is CASSYSTRGSYNEQFF. CDR3 coding DNA: TGTGCCAGCAGTTACTCGACAAGGGGCTCCTACAATGAGCAGTTCTTC.

This clonotype was seen only a few times. As DNA, the CDR3 is TGTGCCTGGAGCCGAATACAGGGTAGCAATCAGCCCCAGCATTTT. It is translated as CAWSRIQGSNQPQHF. The chain combines TRBV30 with TRBJ1-5; maybe TRBD1 (6 bases). In germline, CDR1 is GTSNPN, CDR2 SVGIG (reference sequence). The CDR3 is made up of 15 amino acids. V shed 3 bases and J shed 0 bases, with 12 bases lying between them.

This clonotype was seen a few times. The V call is TRBV5-1, the J call TRBJ2-3; D may be TRBD2 (6 bases). The CDR3 is 18 amino acids. V gave up 0 bases and J gave up 1 base, with 18 bases separating them. Germline V CDR1 and CDR2: SGHRS, YFSETQ. The CDR3 sequence: CASSLGRDSIWGTDTQYF. The CDR3, as DNA: TGCGCCAGCAGCTTGGGCCGGGACTCAATTTGGGGCACAGATACGCAGTATTTT.

This clonotype has a handful of counts. The chain carries TRBV6-1 and TRBJ1-6; possible D gene TRBD1, 5 bases. The CDR3 loop spans 14 amino acids. Germline lookup yields CDR1 MNHNS and CDR2 SASEGT. The V and J ends lost 5 bases and 10 bases respectively, with 15 bases between them. CDR3 sequence: CASSPSRVSSPLHF. DNA of the CDR3: TGTGCCAGCAGTCCCAGCAGGGTCAGCTCACCCCTCCACTTT.

About this clonotype: Given a much more abundant clone one base away, this may be a read error. CDR3 sequence: CASGRGLYKQYF. CDR3 sequence (DNA): TGTGCCAGCGGCCGGGGCCTCTACAAGCAGTACTTC. This sequence joins TRBV11-2 and TRBJ2-7; D tentatively reads TRBD1 or TRBD2 (5 bases each). The CDR3 length is 12 residues. Germline V gives CDR1 SGHAT, CDR2 FQNNGV.

The chain is built from TRBV2 and TRBJ1-1; D not resolved. Trimming pared 8 bases from V and 1 base from J, leaving 14 bases between. The CDR3 is 14 residues long. Germline CDR1 SNHLY, CDR2 FYNNEI. The CDR3 spells CASPLRITNTEAFF. The CDR3, as DNA: TGTGCCAGCCCCCTTCGGATTACGAACACTGAAGCTTTCTTT.

V usage is TRBV7-9 and J usage is TRBJ2-2; 10 bases are a match to TRBD2. This CDR3 has 17 amino acids. Germline CDR1 and CDR2: SEHNR and FQNEAQ (reference sequence). J gave up 1 base and V 5 bases, and 7 bases lay outside the gene matches. The CDR3 region is CASSRPGLAKNTGELFF. CDR3 sequence (DNA): TGTGCCAGCAGCCGTCCGGGACTAGCGAAGAACACCGGGGAGCTGTTTTTT.

V is TRBV28 and J is TRBJ2-7, with D tentatively TRBD2 (5 bases). CDR3 length: 14 amino acids. V lost 6 bases, J lost 5 bases, and 17 bases lay in between. The germline gives CDR1 MDHEN, CDR2 SYDVKM. The CDR3 region has the DNA TGTGCCAGCAGAGGTAGGCGGGTTGATAACGAGCAGTACTTC. It is translated as CASRGRRVDNEQYF.

This chain uses TRBV5-1 with TRBJ1-6, with D maybe TRBD1 (5 bases). CDR3 length equals 16 residues. Looked up from germline, CDR1 is SGHRS and CDR2 is YFSETQ. The V and J ends lost 0 bases and 10 bases respectively, with 17 bases between them. CDR3 sequence: CASSLASGRLGSPLHF. The CDR3 DNA sequence: TGCGCCAGCAGCTTGGCCTCGGGACGGCTTGGCTCACCCCTCCACTTT.

The table lists this clonotype with many counts. CDR3 coding DNA: TGTGCCAGCATGGGACTAGACCTTGAGCAGTTCTTC. This sequence encodes CASMGLDLEQFF. The gene calls are TRBV12-3 or TRBV12-4 and TRBJ2-1; TRBD2 matches 8 bases. Trimming removed 7 bases from V and 9 bases from J; junction bases left unmatched: 5. The CDR3 covers 12 residues.

The chain has TRBV29-1 and TRBJ1-3; no reliable D call. Per germline, CDR1 SQVTM and CDR2 ANQGSEA. The CDR3 sequence is 14 residues long. Trimming took 6 bases from V and 3 from J, leaving 15 bases between them. CDR3 residues: CSVIGSLGGNTIYF. The CDR3 DNA is TGCAGCGTGATCGGGTCGTTAGGTGGAAACACCATATATTTT.

This clonotype was observed at least ten times. V is TRBV3-1 and J is TRBJ1-1; D ambiguous. Trimming removed 4 bases from V and 6 bases from J, with 12 bases in between. The CDR3 is 13 residues long. CDR1 and CDR2 from the germline V gene are LGHDT and YNNKEL (reference sequence). This CDR3 reads CASSPGDRAEAFF. CDR3 in DNA: TGTGCCAGCAGCCCCGGCGATAGGGCTGAAGCTTTCTTT.

The chain carries TRBV15 and TRBJ1-6; a weak D match, TRBD1 (5 bases). Germline CDR1 and CDR2: LNHNV and YYDKDF (reference sequence). The CDR3 has 13 amino acids. The germline V and J ends were trimmed by 2 bases and 10 bases, with 9 bases remaining between them. CDR3 DNA sequence: TGTGCCACCAGCAGACAGGGAAAGTCACCCCTCCACTTT. This codes for CATSRQGKSPLHF.

The V gene is TRBV19, the J gene TRBJ2-1; 11 bases match TRBD2. This CDR3 comprises 14 residues. In germline, CDR1 is LNHDA, CDR2 SQIVND (reference sequence). With 3 bases clipped from V and 9 bases from J, the junction kept 4 bases outside the gene matches. CDR3 DNA sequence: TGTGCCAGTAGTATTATTAGCGGGAGGGCTGAGCAGTTCTTC. Protein product: CASSIISGRAEQFF. The full variable domain, in which reference TRBV19 and TRBJ2-1 provide the parts outside the CDR3, is DGGITQSPKYLFRKEGQNVTLSCEQNLNHDAMYWYRQDPGQGLRLIYYSQIVNDFQKGDIAEGYSVSREKKESFPLTVTSAQKNPTAFYLCASSIISGRAEQFFGPGTRLTVL.

About this clonotype itself: It may be a read error: a sequence one base away is much more abundant. Given the absence of the conserved phenylalanine or tryptophan at the CDR3 end, a read error is likely. J is TRBJ2-7 and V is TRBV7-9; D perhaps matches TRBD1 (5 bases). The CDR3 contains 16 residues. Deletions cut 8 bases from V and 2 bases from J, with 22 bases between. Germline lookup yields CDR1 SEHNR and CDR2 FQNEAQ (reference sequence). In DNA form, the CDR3 reads TGTGCCAGCTCACCACTGCCCCAGGGTGACCCCTACGAGCAGTACTTA. The encoded protein is CASSPLPQGDPYEQYL.

This clonotype was observed many times. V usage is TRBV28 and J usage is TRBJ1-2; D uncertain. With 6 bases removed from V and 4 bases from J, the gap between germline ends came to 12 bases. The length of the CDR3 is 13 residues. Germline V gene data show CDR1 as MDHEN and CDR2 as SYDVKM. This CDR3 reads CASRTVGVYGYTF. The CDR3 DNA follows: TGTGCCAGCAGGACGGTTGGGGTCTATGGCTACACCTTC.

Turning to this clonotype: This clone may be a read error of a much larger clone one base away. V is TRBV11-3 and J is TRBJ1-1; TRBD1 aligns across 8 bases. The CDR3 has 13 amino acids. Looked up from germline, CDR1 is SGHNT and CDR2 is YENEEA. The CDR3 nucleotides are TGTGCCGGCAGCGAGACAGGGGACACTGAAGCTTTCTTT. Its translation is CAGSETGDTEAFF.

The V gene is TRBV6-5, the J gene TRBJ1-1; 8 nucleotides align to TRBD1. In germline, CDR1 is MNHEY, CDR2 SVGAGI. CDR3 size: 15 residues. V was pared by 4 bases and J by 1 base, with 5 bases of the junction left unmatched. DNA of the CDR3: TGTGCCAGCAGTTCCGCGGACAGGGCGAACACTGAAGCTTTCTTT. It is translated as CASSSADRANTEAFF.